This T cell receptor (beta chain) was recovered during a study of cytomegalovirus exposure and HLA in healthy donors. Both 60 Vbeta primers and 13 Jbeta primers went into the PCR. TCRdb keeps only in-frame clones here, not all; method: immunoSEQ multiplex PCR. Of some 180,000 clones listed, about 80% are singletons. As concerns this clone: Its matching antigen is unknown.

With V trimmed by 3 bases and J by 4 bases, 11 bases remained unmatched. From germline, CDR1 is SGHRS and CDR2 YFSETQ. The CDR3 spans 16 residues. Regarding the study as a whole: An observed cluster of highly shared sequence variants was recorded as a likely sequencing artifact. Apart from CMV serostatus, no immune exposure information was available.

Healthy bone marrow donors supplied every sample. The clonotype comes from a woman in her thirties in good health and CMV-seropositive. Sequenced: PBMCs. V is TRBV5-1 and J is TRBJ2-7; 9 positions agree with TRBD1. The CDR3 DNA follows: TGCGCCAGCAGCTGGTCGTCCGGGACAGGGCTTTACGAGCAGTACTTC. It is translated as CASSWSSGTGLYEQYF. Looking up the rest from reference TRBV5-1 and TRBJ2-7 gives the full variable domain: KAGVTQTPRYLIKTRGQQVTLSCSPISGHRSVSWYQQTPGQGLQFLFEYFSETQRNKGNFPGRFSGRQFSNSRSEMNVSTLELGDSALYLCASSWSSGTGLYEQYFGPGTRLTVT.